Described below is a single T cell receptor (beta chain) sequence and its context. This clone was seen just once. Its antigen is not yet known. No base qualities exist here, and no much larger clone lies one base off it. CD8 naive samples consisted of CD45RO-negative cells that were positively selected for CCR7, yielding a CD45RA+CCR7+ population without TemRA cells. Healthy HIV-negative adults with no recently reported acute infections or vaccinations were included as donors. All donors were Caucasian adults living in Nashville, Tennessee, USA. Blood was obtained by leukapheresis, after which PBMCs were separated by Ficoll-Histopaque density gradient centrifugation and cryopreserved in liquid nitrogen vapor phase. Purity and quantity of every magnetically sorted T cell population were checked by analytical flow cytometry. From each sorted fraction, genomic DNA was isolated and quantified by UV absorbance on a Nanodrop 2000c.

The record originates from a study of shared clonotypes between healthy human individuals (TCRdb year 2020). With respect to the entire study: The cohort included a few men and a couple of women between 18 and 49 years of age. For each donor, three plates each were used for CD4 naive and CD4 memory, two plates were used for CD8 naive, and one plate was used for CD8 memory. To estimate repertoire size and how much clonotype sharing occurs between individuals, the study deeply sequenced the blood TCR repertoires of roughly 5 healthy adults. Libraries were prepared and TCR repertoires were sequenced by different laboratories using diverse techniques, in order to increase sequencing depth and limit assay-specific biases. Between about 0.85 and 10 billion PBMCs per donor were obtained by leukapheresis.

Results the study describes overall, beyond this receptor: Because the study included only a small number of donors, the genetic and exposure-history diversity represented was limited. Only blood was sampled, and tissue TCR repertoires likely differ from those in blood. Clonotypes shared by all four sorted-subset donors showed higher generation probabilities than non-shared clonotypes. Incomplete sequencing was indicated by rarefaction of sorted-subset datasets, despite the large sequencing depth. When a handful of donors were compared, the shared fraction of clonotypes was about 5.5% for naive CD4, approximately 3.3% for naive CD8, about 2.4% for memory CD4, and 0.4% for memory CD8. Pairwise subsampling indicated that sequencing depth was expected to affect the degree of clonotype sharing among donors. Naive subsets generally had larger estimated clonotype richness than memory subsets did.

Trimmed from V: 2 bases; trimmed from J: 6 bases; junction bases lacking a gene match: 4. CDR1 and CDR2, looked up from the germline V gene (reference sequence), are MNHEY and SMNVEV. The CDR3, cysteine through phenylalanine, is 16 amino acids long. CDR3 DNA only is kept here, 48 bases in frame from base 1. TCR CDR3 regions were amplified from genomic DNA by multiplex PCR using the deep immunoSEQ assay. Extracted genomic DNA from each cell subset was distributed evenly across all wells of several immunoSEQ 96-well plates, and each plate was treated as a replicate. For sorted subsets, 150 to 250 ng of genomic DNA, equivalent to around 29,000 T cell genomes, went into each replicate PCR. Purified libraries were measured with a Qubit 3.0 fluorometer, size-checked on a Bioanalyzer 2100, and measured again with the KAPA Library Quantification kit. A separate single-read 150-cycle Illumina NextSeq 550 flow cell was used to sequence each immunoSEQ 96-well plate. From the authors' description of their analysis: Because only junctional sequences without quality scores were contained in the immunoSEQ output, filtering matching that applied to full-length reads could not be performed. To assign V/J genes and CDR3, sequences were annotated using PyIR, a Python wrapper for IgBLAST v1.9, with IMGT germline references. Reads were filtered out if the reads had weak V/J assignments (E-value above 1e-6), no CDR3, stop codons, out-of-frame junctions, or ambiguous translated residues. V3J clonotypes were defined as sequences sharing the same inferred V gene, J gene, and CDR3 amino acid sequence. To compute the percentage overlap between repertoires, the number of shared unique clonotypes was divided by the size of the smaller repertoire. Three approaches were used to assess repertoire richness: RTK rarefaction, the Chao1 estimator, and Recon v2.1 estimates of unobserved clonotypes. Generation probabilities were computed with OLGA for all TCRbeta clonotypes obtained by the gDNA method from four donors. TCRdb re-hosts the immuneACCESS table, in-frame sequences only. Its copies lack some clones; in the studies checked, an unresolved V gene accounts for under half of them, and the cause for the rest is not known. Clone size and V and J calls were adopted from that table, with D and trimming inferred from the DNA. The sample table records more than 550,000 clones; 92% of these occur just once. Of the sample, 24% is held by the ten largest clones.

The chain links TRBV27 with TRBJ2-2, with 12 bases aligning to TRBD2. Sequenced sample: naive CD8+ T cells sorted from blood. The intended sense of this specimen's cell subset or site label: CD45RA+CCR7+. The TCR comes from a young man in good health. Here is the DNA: TGTGCCAGCAGTTTAGGACTAGCGGGACCTCCCGGGGAGCTGTTTTTT. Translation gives CASSLGLAGPPGELFF.